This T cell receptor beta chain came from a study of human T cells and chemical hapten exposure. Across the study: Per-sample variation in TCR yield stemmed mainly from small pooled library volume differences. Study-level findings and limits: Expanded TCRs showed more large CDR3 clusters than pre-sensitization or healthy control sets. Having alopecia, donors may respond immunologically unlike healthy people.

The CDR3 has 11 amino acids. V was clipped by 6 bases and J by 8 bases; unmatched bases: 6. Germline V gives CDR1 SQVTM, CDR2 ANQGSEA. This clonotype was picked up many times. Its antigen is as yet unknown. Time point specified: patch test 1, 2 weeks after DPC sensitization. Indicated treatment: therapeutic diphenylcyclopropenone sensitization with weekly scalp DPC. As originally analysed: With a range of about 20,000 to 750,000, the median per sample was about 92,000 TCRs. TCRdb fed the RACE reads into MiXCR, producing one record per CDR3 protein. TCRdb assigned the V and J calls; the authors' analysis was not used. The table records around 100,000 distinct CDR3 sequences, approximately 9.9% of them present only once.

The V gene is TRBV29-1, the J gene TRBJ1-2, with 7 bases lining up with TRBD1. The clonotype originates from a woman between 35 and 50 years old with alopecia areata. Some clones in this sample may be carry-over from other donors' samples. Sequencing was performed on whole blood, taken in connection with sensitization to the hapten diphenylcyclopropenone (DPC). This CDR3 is CSVPQGWGYTF. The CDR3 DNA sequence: TGCAGCGTACCACAGGGGTGGGGCTACACCTTC.